This TCR beta chain was captured by sequencing in a study of blood T cell repertoires in COVID-19 (dated by TCRdb to about 2020). Some background on the complete study: Samples from collaborators originated in the United States, Italy and Spain and spanned both the acute and convalescent phases of COVID-19. Nearly every sample came with metadata listing a de-identified subject ID, COVID-19 status, age in years and sex. The samples were drawn from two sources: the first 160 participants of the ongoing ImmuneRACE study, and fewer than 1,500 subjects contributed by 6 global collaborators. Deeply sampled blood TCRbeta repertoires from subjects exposed to, actively infected with, or recovered from COVID-19 were included in the dataset. Where available, HLA class I and class II types were taken from metadata supplied by the sample provider and were not determined by assay-based typing. A freely available public database, intended as a resource for researchers studying the immune response to SARS-CoV-2, is where the repertoires were released. The material from the prospective study consisted of cDNA or gDNA derived from T cells, B-cell-depleted T cells, or PBMCs. Findings and caveats that apply to the study as a whole: The quantity of clinical and demographic metadata differed by source and by participant and was supplied without curation.

A word on this clone: What antigen it recognizes has not been identified. Base qualities were left out, and no much larger clone turns up one base away.

Each collaborating institution followed its own protocols to collect whole blood in K2EDTA tubes. For TCRbeta analysis, collaborators shipped samples as frozen whole blood, isolated PBMCs, or DNA extracted from either of those sample types. TCRbeta CDR3 regions were amplified from genomic DNA using the immunoSEQ Assay, a bias-controlled multiplex PCR. As for the original processing: Nucleated cell counts per sample were estimated from amplification of reference gene primers within the assay. To quantify the absolute abundance of each unique TCRbeta CDR3 rearrangement, sequence reads were collapsed and filtered. For each sample, productive Simpson clonality was calculated by taking the square root of Simpson's diversity index across productive rearrangements. Entries here come from immuneACCESS through TCRdb and include only in-frame sequences with V and J called. Some clones fail to appear in such tables; in the studies checked, an unresolved V gene covers under half of the shortfall, and the cause of the remainder is unknown. V, J and clone size reflect that table, while D and trimming were determined from the DNA. Present in this sample are fewer than 45,000 clones, roughly 90% of which were seen just once. Under 6% of the sample goes to the ten largest clones.

CDR1 is given as KGHSH and CDR2 as LQKENI, both from the germline V gene. V loses 2 bases at its end and J loses 1 base; junction bases beyond the gene matches: 5. The CDR3 contains 16 residues, cysteine and phenylalanine counted. Of all the DNA, just the CDR3 is kept, 48 bases in frame from base 1. This clonotype originated in a human donor in a cohort sampled during active COVID-19. The chain couples TRBV18 to TRBJ2-7; 10 central bases correspond to TRBD1. Sequenced: peripheral blood. The CDR3 reads CASSPSWTGGSYEQYF. In nucleotide form, the sequence is TGTGCCAGCTCACCATCGTGGACAGGGGGATCCTACGAGCAGTACTTC. Joined to the reference TRBV18 and TRBJ2-7 proteins, this CDR3 gives the full variable domain: NAGVMQNPRHLVRRRGQEARLRCSPMKGHSHVYWYRQLPEEGLKFMVYLQKENIIDESGMPKERFSAEFPKEGPSILRIQQVVRGDSAAYFCASSPSWTGGSYEQYFGPGTRLTVT.